The 8 T cell receptor beta chains reported below all come from one sample, sequenced in a study of blood T cells in healthy people across ages. The use of a sample-barcoded 5' primer and a J-beta primer mix characterized a second PCR of about 7 to 12 cycles. MiXCR, run by TCRdb on the 5' RACE reads, gives a single entry per CDR3 protein. The sample lists 1 million or so distinct CDR3 sequences, around 27% seen once, with around 0.75% in the top ten. The same specimen was also included in a second study, on T cells of mothers and their children.

Sequencing used blood. Source of these receptors: a girl aged 2 to 9 in good health.

This rearrangement joins TRBV29-1 to TRBJ1-2; D remains unclear. The CDR3 runs to 12 residues. V was pared by 4 bases and J by 3 bases, with 9 bases between. Germline V gene lookup returns CDR1 SQVTM and CDR2 ANQGSEA. For the CDR3, the DNA is TGCAGCGTTGGGAGGCAGGACTATGGCTACACCTTC. Amino acid sequence: CSVGRQDYGYTF.

This clonotype has a handful of counts. CDR3 sequence reads: CASSLAVLSYEQYF. The DNA for the CDR3 is TGTGCCAGCAGCTTAGCGGTTCTCTCCTACGAGCAGTACTTC. The rearrangement joins TRBV11-2 to TRBJ2-7; no clear D gene. Trimming took off 1 base at V and 0 bases at J, with 7 bases between the two ends. In germline, CDR1 is SGHAT, CDR2 FQNNGV. The length of the CDR3 is 14 residues. Full variable domain (remainder filled in from reference TRBV11-2 and TRBJ2-7): EAGVAQSPRYKIIEKRQSVAFWCNPISGHATLYWYQQILGQGPKLLIQFQNNGVVDDSQLPKDRFSAERLKGVDSTLKIQPAKLEDSAVYLCASSLAVLSYEQYFGPGTRLTVT.

There are a few counts of this clonotype. The genes are TRBV3-1 and TRBJ2-1, with D possibly being TRBD2 (5 bases). The CDR3 loop spans 15 amino acids. The V end lost 0 bases, the J end lost 10 bases, and 16 bases lay between the germline ends. Germline V gene sequence: CDR1 LGHDT, CDR2 YNNKEL (reference sequence). In nucleotides, the CDR3 is TGTGCCAGCAGCCAAGAAGGTTCTAGCTTTAACGAGCAGTTCTTC. Amino acid sequence: CASSQEGSSFNEQFF.

The sample holds a few counts of this clonotype. The rearrangement uses TRBV28 and TRBJ2-3; possibly TRBD1 for D (5 bases). Trimming left V 2 bases short and J 2 bases short, with 8 bases between. CDR1 is MDHEN, CDR2 SYDVKM, per germline. The CDR3 is 14 residues long. CDR3 residues: CASSLQGNTDTQYF. CDR3 DNA sequence: TGTGCCAGCAGTTTACAGGGAAACACAGATACGCAGTATTTT.

The V and J genes are TRBV25-1 and TRBJ2-7; D may correspond to TRBD1 or TRBD2 (5 bases each). Germline V gives CDR1 MGHDK, CDR2 SYGVNS. The V and J ends lost 4 bases and 0 bases respectively, with 13 bases between them. This CDR3 has 15 amino acids. The CDR3 bases are TGTGCCAGCAGTGTAACGGGACGGACCTCCTACGAGCAGTACTTC. This encodes CASSVTGRTSYEQYF.

The chain employs TRBV19 and TRBJ2-1; 10 bases map to TRBD1. V trimming: 8 bases; J trimming: 3 bases; junction bases outside the gene matches: 7. The CDR3 consists of 15 residues. In germline, CDR1 is LNHDA, CDR2 SQIVND (reference sequence). The CDR3 here is CASARQGAGYNEQFF. In DNA form, the CDR3 reads TGTGCCAGTGCACGACAGGGGGCGGGCTACAATGAGCAGTTCTTC. Using reference TRBV19 and TRBJ2-1 for the parts outside the CDR3, the full variable domain is DGGITQSPKYLFRKEGQNVTLSCEQNLNHDAMYWYRQDPGQGLRLIYYSQIVNDFQKGDIAEGYSVSREKKESFPLTVTSAQKNPTAFYLCASARQGAGYNEQFFGPGTRLTVL.

With respect to this clonotype: The junction shows a germline mismatch at one end, possibly a read error. This chain links TRBV7-2 with TRBJ1-6; D not resolved. The CDR3 has 15 residues. Germline loops: CDR1 SGHTA, CDR2 FQGNSA. Here the CDR3 DNA reads TGTGCCAGCAGCCCCCAGAGTTTCTATAATTCACCCCACCACTTT. Its translation: CASSPQSFYNSPHHF.

In this sample, this clonotype turned up a few times. The chain has TRBV24-1 and TRBJ2-5; D possibly matches TRBD1 or TRBD2 (5 bases each). V was cut by 9 bases and J by 4 bases, with 26 bases left in between. The CDR3 contains 17 residues. CDR1 and CDR2 (germline): KGHDR, SFDVKD. The CDR3 nucleotides read TGTGCCACCTCCGCGGAAACCGGGACCGACGTCGGAGAGACCCAGTACTTC. This sequence encodes CATSAETGTDVGETQYF.